This record looks at one TCR beta chain sequence and its context. The table lists this clonotype with a count of one. This receptor's antigen is unknown. Base qualities are not at hand, and no much larger clone is one base apart. One read alone makes for weak evidence. Spanning cysteine to phenylalanine, the CDR3 consists of 13 amino acids. Only the CDR3 DNA is retained, 39 bases long and in frame from the first base. The junction shows trimming of 2 bases on V and 6 bases on J, plus 7 bases between the germline ends. The CDR1 and CDR2 encoded by the germline V gene are SGHTA and FQGNSA. The entry originates in a study of T and B cells in COVID-19 patients (TCRdb year 2020). Broadly, across the study: In this study, adaptive immunity was profiled in COVID-19 patients who either had active infection or had recovered, using TRB and IGH repertoire sequencing of peripheral blood. A recovered cohort was made up of some 18 patients contributing around 20 samples, mostly after mild to moderate COVID-19 managed as outpatients. A couple of patients were in both the active and recovered cohorts because samples existed from active disease and from after recovery. Comorbidities linked to unfavorable COVID-19 outcome were present in about 90% of the 20 patients in the active-infection cohort. Patients in the recovered cohort had a median age of around 30 years, compared with over 60 years for patients in the active-infection cohort. The repository of TCR and BCR sequences included roughly 70 time points from more than 30 patients, and more than 8.3 million TCR sequences were analysed. An age-matched reference group of a few dozen healthy donors negative for COVID-19 antibodies was used as the comparison for repertoire analyses. As many as 9 follow-up blood samples were collected from each patient, and in some individuals these samples spanned different disease stages. Critical illness requiring mechanical ventilation or ECMO was present in about 65% of the 20 patients in the active-infection cohort. Points the paper makes about the study in general: TRB repertoires were found to be highly clonal in active COVID-19, whereas diversity and richness at recovery were found to rise above healthy donor levels. In patients with COVID-19, the usage of TRBV/TRBJ genes was reported to be strongly skewed. Prospective validation of the reported TCR clusters was stated to be required before clinical use. Blood samples obtained from mildly ill patients during symptoms, as well as early samples obtained from severe cases, were available only in scarce numbers. Specific T cell subsets (CD4+/Treg/CD8+) and sorted SARS-CoV-2-responsive or tetramer+ T cells had not yet been sequenced, and these experiments were ongoing. A total of 2,200 or so TCR clusters were exclusive to the recovered cohort, and approximately 28 of those clusters were low-pGen clusters. The cohort was considered too small to assess HLA contributions to COVID-19 susceptibility or severity.

The reads were generated on an Illumina MiSeq. Multiplex PCR with BIOMED2 TRB-A/B primer pools was used to amplify TRB rearrangements. Illumina-compatible adapters and 7-nucleotide sample barcodes were attached to the amplicons in two consecutive PCRs. Phusion HS II polymerase was used for all library PCRs. Amplicons were gel-purified with the NucleoSpin Gel and PCR Clean-up kit, quantified on Qubit, and pooled at approximately 4 nM. Amplicon pool quality was checked on an Agilent 2100 Bioanalyzer before Illumina next-generation sequencing. The source study handled its data this way. TRB rearrangements were annotated with MiXCR 3.0.8 using the default MiXCR reference library. Non-productive reads and sequences with fewer than 2 reads were removed, and every unique CDR3 nucleotide sequence was treated as one clone. Clonality, diversity, richness and V-J gene usage were computed in R 3.5.1. TCR clustering by CDR3 similarity used GLIPH2, with generation probabilities calculated by OLGA. Only GLIPH2 clusters with at least four unique TCR clonotypes present in at least three individuals were retained. TCRdb reprocessing: public reads trimmed at Q25 with fastp, clones called with MiXCR, in-frame beta chains kept. Rows merge per CDR3 protein into single entries with the most common DNA and genes. V and J calls and clone size were set by TCRdb, not the authors. For this sample the table gives around 28,000 distinct CDR3 sequences, of which approximately 29% were detected only once. Under 2% of the sample goes to the ten largest clones.

TRB repertoires were amplified using roughly 230-550 ng of genomic DNA isolated from blood. The sequenced sample was blood. The V gene is TRBV7-2 and the J gene is TRBJ2-2; the D gene assignment is ambiguous. The receptor's source is a human donor who had recovered from COVID-19. The encoded CDR3 is CASSLWVPGELFF. The sequenced DNA is TGTGCCAGCAGCTTATGGGTTCCCGGGGAGCTGTTTTTT. The reference TRBV7-2 and TRBJ2-2 proteins fill in what lies around the CDR3, so the full variable domain reads GAGVSQSPSNKVTEKGKDVELRCDPISGHTALYWYRQSLGQGLEFLIYFQGNSAPDKSGLPSDRFSAERTGGSVSTLTIQRTQQEDSAVYLCASSLWVPGELFFGEGSRLTVL.